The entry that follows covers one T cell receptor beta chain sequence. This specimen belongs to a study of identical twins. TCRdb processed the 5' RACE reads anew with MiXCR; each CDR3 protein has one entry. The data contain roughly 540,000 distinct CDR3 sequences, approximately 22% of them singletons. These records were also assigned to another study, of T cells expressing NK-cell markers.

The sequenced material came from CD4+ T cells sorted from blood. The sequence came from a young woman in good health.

CDR3 amino acids: CSAPAGANVLTF. In nucleotides, the CDR3 is TGCAGTGCCCCGGCTGGGGCCAACGTCCTGACTTTC. The V call is TRBV20-1, the J call TRBJ2-6; D is unresolved. The CDR3 is 12 amino acids. Trimming left V 6 bases short and J 2 bases short, with 5 bases between. The germline gives CDR1 DFQATT, CDR2 SNEGSKA (reference sequence).